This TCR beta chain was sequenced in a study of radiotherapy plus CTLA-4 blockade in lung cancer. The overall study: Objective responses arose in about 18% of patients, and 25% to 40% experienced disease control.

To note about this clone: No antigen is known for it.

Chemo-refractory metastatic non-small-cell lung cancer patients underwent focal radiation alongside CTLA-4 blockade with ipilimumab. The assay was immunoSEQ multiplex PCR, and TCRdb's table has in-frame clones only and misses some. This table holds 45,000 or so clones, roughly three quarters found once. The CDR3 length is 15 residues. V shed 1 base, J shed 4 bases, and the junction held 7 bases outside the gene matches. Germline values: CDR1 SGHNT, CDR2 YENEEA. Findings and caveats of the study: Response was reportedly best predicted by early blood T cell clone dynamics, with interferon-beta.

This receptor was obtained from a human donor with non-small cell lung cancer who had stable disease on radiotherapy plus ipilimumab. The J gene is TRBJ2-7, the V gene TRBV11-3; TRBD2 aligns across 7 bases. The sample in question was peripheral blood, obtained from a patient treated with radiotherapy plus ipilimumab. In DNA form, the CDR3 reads TGTGCCAGCAGCTTAGCCGCTAGCGGAGGGTACGAGCAGTACTTC. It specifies CASSLAASGGYEQYF.